The source of this T cell receptor (beta chain) is a study of identical twins. V shed 6 bases and J 5 bases; nucleotides not matched to a gene: 4. Germline values: CDR1 MDHEN, CDR2 SYDVKM. The CDR3 covers 12 residues. This clonotype was seen many times. Its antigen is currently unknown. Unique molecular identifiers were present on cDNA, and template switching added a universal primer site. TCRdb independently ran MiXCR on the 5' RACE reads; one entry per CDR3 protein. This sample has 250,000 to 350,000 distinct CDR3 sequences, with roughly 8.6% found just once. General study results and limits: Cross-sectional statistics underpinned the conclusions; the same donors were not followed.

These data also featured in a second study, about yellow fever vaccine responses in identical twins.

The receptor was isolated from a woman between 18 and 29 years old in good health. This sequence joins TRBV28 and TRBJ2-7; 7 bases fit TRBD1. The source material was memory (CD45RO+) T cells sorted from blood. Here the CDR3 reads CASRTDRDEQYF. The CDR3 DNA sequence: TGTGCCAGCAGAACCGACAGGGACGAGCAGTACTTC.